These T cell receptor beta chains were read from a single sample in a study of molecular identifiers for immune sequencing clone quantification. One entry per CDR3 protein, called by TCRdb with MiXCR from the PCR reads. The data hold about 630,000 distinct CDR3 sequences, with roughly 27% observed a single time. The sequenced sample consisted of naive CD8+ T cells from blood, with Jurkat cell RNA spiked in. The source is a human donor in good health. Some libraries in this study had Jurkat cell RNA spiked in. Each CDR3 is given with its conserved first and last residue. Fields, in order: J gene, V gene, clone size, D gene, CDR3 protein, CDR3 DNA. The D gene is left open where the match is weak. Some rows have no size entry. The others give once, few or many, or a class for an expanded clone.

J gene: TRBJ2-3; V gene: TRBV3-1; clone size: NA; D gene: TRBD2; CDR3 protein: CASVGFSGGATDTQYF; CDR3 DNA: TGTGCCAGCGTAGGGTTCAGCGGGGGGGCAACAGATACGCAGTATTTT
J gene: TRBJ2-7; V gene: TRBV28; clone size: many; D gene: NA; CDR3 protein: CASSPPSPYEQYF; CDR3 DNA: TGTGCCAGCAGCCCCCCGAGCCCGTACGAGCAGTACTTC
J gene: TRBJ2-7; V gene: TRBV4-3; clone size: NA; D gene: NA; CDR3 protein: CASSQEGMGTYEQYF; CDR3 DNA: TGCGCCAGCAGCCAAGAGGGTATGGGTACGTACGAGCAGTACTTC
J gene: TRBJ1-5; V gene: TRBV6-1; clone size: few; D gene: NA; CDR3 protein: CASSEARTDYSNQPQHF; CDR3 DNA: TGTGCCAGCAGTGAGGCCCGGACAGATTATAGCAATCAGCCCCAGCATTTT
J gene: TRBJ1-1; V gene: TRBV9; clone size: few; D gene: NA; CDR3 protein: CASSVEDSNTEAFF; CDR3 DNA: TGTGCCAGCAGCGTAGAGGACAGTAACACTGAAGCTTTCTTT
J gene: TRBJ2-2; V gene: TRBV13; clone size: NA; D gene: TRBD2; CDR3 protein: CASSSRLAGGNTGELFF; CDR3 DNA: TGTGCCAGCAGCTCCCGATTAGCGGGGGGGAACACCGGGGAGCTGTTTTTT
J gene: TRBJ2-3; V gene: TRBV13; clone size: few; D gene: NA; CDR3 protein: CASSQTVQITDTQYF; CDR3 DNA: TGTGCCAGCAGCCAGACGGTACAGATCACAGATACGCAGTATTTT
J gene: TRBJ1-1; V gene: TRBV13; clone size: few; D gene: TRBD1; CDR3 protein: CASSFYGQAPNTEAFF; CDR3 DNA: TGTGCCAGCAGTTTCTACGGACAGGCGCCGAACACTGAAGCTTTCTTT
J gene: TRBJ2-7; V gene: TRBV5-1; clone size: few; D gene: NA; CDR3 protein: CASSLAETRSSYEQYF; CDR3 DNA: TGCGCCAGCAGCTTGGCGGAGACTAGGAGCTCCTACGAGCAGTACTTC
J gene: TRBJ2-5; V gene: TRBV20-1; clone size: NA; D gene: TRBD1; CDR3 protein: CSAIEEGQGGGETQYF; CDR3 DNA: TGCAGTGCTATTGAGGAGGGACAGGGGGGAGGAGAGACCCAGTACTTC
J gene: TRBJ2-3; V gene: TRBV12-3/TRBV12-4; clone size: few; D gene: TRBD1; CDR3 protein: CASSDLGDRGLTDTQYF; CDR3 DNA: TGTGCCAGCAGCGATCTCGGGGACAGGGGTCTGACAGATACGCAGTATTTT
J gene: TRBJ2-3; V gene: TRBV30; clone size: many; D gene: TRBD2; CDR3 protein: CAVSGTSGSTDTQYF; CDR3 DNA: TGTGCCGTATCCGGGACTAGCGGCAGCACAGATACGCAGTATTTT
J gene: TRBJ2-1; V gene: TRBV27; clone size: few; D gene: NA; CDR3 protein: CASSWGGEVYNEQFF; CDR3 DNA: TGTGCCAGCAGTTGGGGGGGCGAGGTCTACAATGAGCAGTTCTTC
J gene: TRBJ2-7; V gene: TRBV5-6; clone size: many; D gene: TRBD2; CDR3 protein: CASSTDTLAGRVYEQYF; CDR3 DNA: TGTGCCAGCAGCACCGACACACTAGCGGGACGAGTCTACGAGCAGTACTTC
J gene: TRBJ1-5; V gene: TRBV3-2; clone size: NA; D gene: NA; CDR3 protein: CASSQPTMVNQPQHF; CDR3 DNA: TGTGCCAGCAGCCAACCTACTATGGTCAATCAGCCCCAGCATTTT
J gene: TRBJ2-2; V gene: TRBV9; clone size: few; D gene: NA; CDR3 protein: CASSVGAGANVAGELFF; CDR3 DNA: TGTGCCAGCAGCGTAGGGGCAGGGGCAAATGTAGCCGGGGAGCTGTTTTTT
J gene: TRBJ2-7; V gene: TRBV10-3; clone size: few; D gene: TRBD1; CDR3 protein: CAIRQGSSYEQYF; CDR3 DNA: TGTGCCATCAGACAGGGGAGCTCCTACGAGCAGTACTTC
J gene: TRBJ2-7; V gene: TRBV29-1; clone size: NA; D gene: NA; CDR3 protein: CSVADNNDLYEQYF; CDR3 DNA: TGCAGCGTTGCGGACAACAACGACCTCTACGAGCAGTACTTC
J gene: TRBJ1-1; V gene: TRBV12-3/TRBV12-4; clone size: NA; D gene: TRBD1; CDR3 protein: CASSTHKTGTEAFF; CDR3 DNA: TGTGCCAGCAGCACTCACAAGACAGGGACTGAAGCTTTCTTT
J gene: TRBJ1-1; V gene: TRBV2; clone size: few; D gene: NA; CDR3 protein: CASSALVGNTEAFF; CDR3 DNA: TGTGCCAGCAGTGCATTGGTAGGGAACACTGAAGCTTTCTTT
J gene: TRBJ1-3; V gene: TRBV7-9; clone size: many; D gene: NA; CDR3 protein: CASSLGLISGNTIYF; CDR3 DNA: TGTGCCAGCAGCTTAGGACTGATCTCTGGAAACACCATATATTTT
J gene: TRBJ2-7; V gene: TRBV9; clone size: few; D gene: NA; CDR3 protein: CASSVGPEGSYEQYF; CDR3 DNA: TGTGCCAGCAGCGTAGGGCCGGAGGGCTCCTACGAGCAGTACTTC
J gene: TRBJ2-1; V gene: TRBV2; clone size: NA; D gene: TRBD2; CDR3 protein: CASRHILAGGAFNEQFF; CDR3 DNA: TGTGCCAGCAGACATATACTAGCGGGGGGGGCCTTTAATGAGCAGTTCTTC
J gene: TRBJ2-5; V gene: TRBV7-2; clone size: NA; D gene: NA; CDR3 protein: CASSLAYISGETQYF; CDR3 DNA: TGTGCCAGCAGCTTAGCGTACATTTCGGGGGAGACCCAGTACTTC
J gene: TRBJ2-1; V gene: TRBV4-3; clone size: NA; D gene: NA; CDR3 protein: CAGSQAASTRGNEQFF; CDR3 DNA: TGCGCCGGCAGCCAAGCGGCTAGCACAAGGGGGAATGAGCAGTTCTTC
J gene: TRBJ2-7; V gene: TRBV20-1; clone size: NA; D gene: TRBD2; CDR3 protein: CSARQRGTSFNEQYF; CDR3 DNA: TGCAGTGCTAGGCAGCGGGGGACTAGCTTCAACGAGCAGTACTTC
J gene: TRBJ1-1; V gene: TRBV5-1; clone size: NA; D gene: TRBD1; CDR3 protein: CASSLGQGMNTEASF; CDR3 DNA: TGCGCCAGCAGCTTGGGACAGGGGATGAACACTGAAGCTTCCTTT
J gene: TRBJ2-3; V gene: TRBV27; clone size: NA; D gene: NA; CDR3 protein: CASSLFSTDTRYF; CDR3 DNA: TGTGCCAGCAGTTTATTTAGCACAGATACGCGGTATTTT
J gene: TRBJ2-3; V gene: TRBV18; clone size: NA; D gene: NA; CDR3 protein: CASSLVPPSIDTQYF; CDR3 DNA: TGTGCCAGCTCATTAGTACCTCCTAGCATAGATACGCAGTATTTT
J gene: TRBJ2-5; V gene: TRBV12-3/TRBV12-4; clone size: NA; D gene: NA; CDR3 protein: CASRLISETQYF; CDR3 DNA: TGTGCCAGCAGACTAATATCAGAGACCCAGTACTTC
J gene: TRBJ1-5; V gene: TRBV21-1; clone size: NA; D gene: NA; CDR3 protein: CASTLRTETYSNQPQHF; CDR3 DNA: TGTGCCAGCACCTTAAGGACCGAGACCTATAGCAATCAGCCCCAGCATTTT
J gene: TRBJ2-1; V gene: TRBV27; clone size: NA; D gene: TRBD2; CDR3 protein: CASSGAGGSNEQFF; CDR3 DNA: TGTGCCAGCAGTGGAGCGGGAGGATCCAATGAGCAGTTCTTC
J gene: TRBJ2-3; V gene: TRBV7-9; clone size: many; D gene: TRBD2; CDR3 protein: CASSLLWEGPTDTQYF; CDR3 DNA: TGTGCCAGCAGCTTATTGTGGGAGGGCCCAACAGATACGCAGTATTTT